This TCR beta chain emerged from a study of shared clonotypes between healthy human individuals. At the level of the study: Aged between 18 and 49, the donors were two women and a few men. Plates per donor: three CD4 naive, three CD4 memory, two CD8 naive, one CD8 memory.

Naive CD8 cells, CD45RO-negative and positively selected for CCR7, excluded terminally differentiated effector memory CD45RA+ cells. Study-wide findings and caveats: Sorted-subset sequencing, rarefaction showed, was incomplete despite large depth.

To note about this clone: Its antigen remains unidentified.

The germline CDR1 and CDR2 sequences are SEHNR and FQNEAQ (reference sequence). This CDR3 contains 15 residues. Unmatched junction bases numbered 6, after V lost 4 bases and J lost 3 bases. Roughly 200 ng DNA, about 28,000 T cell genomes, went into each sorted-subset replicate PCR. Profiled with immunoSEQ multiplex PCR; TCRdb holds only in-frame clones, not every one. The sample consists of about 2.1 million clones, just over 90% of them appearing once. Sequencing was carried out using naive CD8+ T cells from PBMCs. The receptor was derived from a man between 18 and 35 years old in good health. Some clones in this sample may be carry-over from other donors' samples. V is TRBV7-9 and J is TRBJ1-5, with 7 nucleotides matching TRBD1. DNA of the CDR3: TGTGCCAGCAGCTCGACAGGGTTTTCCAATCAGCCCCAGCATTTT. Protein: CASSSTGFSNQPQHF.